This T cell receptor (beta chain) was captured in a study of T cells in Graves' hyperthyroidism and ophthalmopathy. About this clonotype itself: The antigen is undetermined.

This CDR3 region has 15 residues. Germline assignment: CDR1 SNHLY and CDR2 FYNNEI. V shed 7 bases and J shed 4 bases, with 14 bases lying between them. Amplification yielded TCR beta CDR3 regions, with RNA transcripts as the source. In the first-round RT-PCR of the TCR CDR3, the HTBI primer set was used. Each CDR3 protein is one row after TCRdb ran MiXCR on the multiplex PCR reads. The data contain hundreds of thousands of distinct CDR3 sequences, under 60% of them seen just once; the ten biggest clones take up approximately 8.2%. The patients, who ranged from 18 to 65 in age, presented with newly diagnosed hyperthyroidism lasting under 2 months. Study results and caveats: In the analysis, a 13 V-J model separated ophthalmopathy from stable hyperthyroidism.

Sequencing input: peripheral blood or thyroid tissue (not recorded which). The chain has TRBV2 and TRBJ1-6, with a possible D match to TRBD1 (5 bases). The sequence was obtained from a woman under 30 with Graves' hyperthyroidism. This chain's CDR3 is CASTLLQEYNSPLHF. CDR3 coding DNA: TGTGCCAGCACCCTACTACAGGAGTATAATTCACCCCTCCACTTT.